One and the same sample provided the 25 T cell receptor beta chains below, sequenced in a study of cytomegalovirus exposure and HLA in healthy donors (dated by TCRdb to the late 2010s). The library was generated by the immunoSEQ multiplex PCR assay. For the multiplex PCR, a mixture combining 60 forward primers for TCR Vbeta segments and 13 reverse primers for TCR Jbeta segments was used. The clones in this table, taken by TCRdb from immuneACCESS, are in-frame only. Not every clone is retained; where verified, under half of the shortfall comes from an unresolved V gene, and the cause of the rest is unknown. This sample gives more than 100,000 clones in total; roughly four fifths of them show up just once. Approximately 5% of the sample rests with the top ten. The source material was PBMCs. These receptors came from a woman between 50 and 59 years old in good health and CMV-seropositive.

The V call is TRBV7-2, the J call TRBJ1-1; D is unclear. Trimming took off 5 bases at V and 4 bases at J, with 14 bases between the two ends. Germline V CDR1 and CDR2: SGHTA, FQGNSA. There are 14 residues in the CDR3. This CDR3 is CASSPNPGFTEAFF. The DNA for the CDR3 is TGTGCCAGCAGCCCCAATCCCGGGTTCACTGAAGCTTTCTTT.

This chain joins TRBV6-1 and TRBJ1-2; 8 positions match TRBD1. The CDR3 sequence is 14 residues long. Germline V CDR1 and CDR2: MNHNS, SASEGT. Trimming removed 4 bases from V and 6 bases from J; junction bases left unmatched: 7. This chain's CDR3 is CASSVTQGGDGYTF. DNA for the CDR3: TGTGCCAGCAGTGTAACACAGGGGGGGGATGGCTACACCTTC.

Points on this clone: Germline is not matched at one junction end, which may reflect a read error. The chain couples TRBV6-1 to TRBJ2-7, with D possibly called TRBD1 or TRBD2 (6 bases each). In germline, CDR1 is MNHNS, CDR2 SASEGT. This CDR3 is 14 amino acids long. CDR3 DNA: TGTGCCGGCAGTGGGGGGTTAGGGGGCTACGAGCAGTACTTC. The encoded protein is CAGSGGLGGYEQYF.

The V gene is TRBV7-9, the J gene TRBJ1-2, with D tentatively TRBD1 (6 bases). The CDR3 runs to 14 residues. In germline, CDR1 is SEHNR, CDR2 FQNEAQ (reference sequence). Trimming removed 1 base at V and 6 bases at J, with 12 bases between. The CDR3 reads CASSLDSRGNGYTF. Here the CDR3 DNA reads TGTGCCAGCAGCTTAGATTCTAGGGGGAATGGCTACACCTTC. The full variable domain, rest sourced from reference TRBV7-9 and TRBJ1-2, is DTGVSQNPRHKITKRGQNVTFRCDPISEHNRLYWYRQTLGQGPEFLTYFQNEAQLEKSRLLSDRFSAERPKGSFSTLEIQRTEQGDSAMYLCASSLDSRGNGYTFGSGTRLTVV.

CDR3 nucleotide sequence: TGCGCCAGCAGCTTGCGAGATTCGGATACGCAGTATTTT. Translated: CASSLRDSDTQYF. V is TRBV5-1 and J is TRBJ2-3; D unclear. Trimming shortened V by 1 base and J by 6 bases, and 9 bases separated the two germline ends. Germline V gene lookup returns CDR1 SGHRS and CDR2 YFSETQ. The CDR3 length is 13 residues. Full variable domain (missing parts from reference TRBV5-1 and TRBJ2-3): KAGVTQTPRYLIKTRGQQVTLSCSPISGHRSVSWYQQTPGQGLQFLFEYFSETQRNKGNFPGRFSGRQFSNSRSEMNVSTLELGDSALYLCASSLRDSDTQYFGPGTRLTVL.

The chain couples TRBV5-1 to TRBJ1-6; a weak D match, TRBD1 (6 bases). Germline assignment: CDR1 SGHRS and CDR2 YFSETQ. The V end was cut by 4 bases, the J end by 7 bases, with 9 bases between. The CDR3 is 13 amino acids. The CDR3 spells CASSLTGNSPLHF. The CDR3 bases are TGCGCCAGCAGCCTGACAGGCAATTCACCCCTCCACTTT. Full variable domain (remainder filled in from reference TRBV5-1 and TRBJ1-6): KAGVTQTPRYLIKTRGQQVTLSCSPISGHRSVSWYQQTPGQGLQFLFEYFSETQRNKGNFPGRFSGRQFSNSRSEMNVSTLELGDSALYLCASSLTGNSPLHFGNGTRLTVT.

The chain combines TRBV5-6 with TRBJ2-3, with 9 bases aligning to TRBD1. CDR1 is SGHDT and CDR2 is YYEEEE in the germline V gene. CDR3 length equals 16 residues. The V gene end was trimmed by 3 bases and the J gene end by 1 base; junction bases not matched to a gene: 6. The CDR3 region is CASSWNRGQGTDTQYF. The CDR3, as DNA: TGTGCCAGCAGCTGGAACAGGGGGCAGGGCACAGATACGCAGTATTTT.

V is TRBV5-4 and J is TRBJ1-1; tentatively, D is TRBD1 (5 bases). Germline V CDR1 and CDR2: SGHNT, YYREEE (reference sequence). V was cut by 4 bases and J by 5 bases, with 15 bases left in between. The CDR3 is 14 residues long. The CDR3 region has the DNA TGTGCCAGCAGCCTCGACGGGGGTCGGACTGAAGCTTTCTTT. Protein: CASSLDGGRTEAFF.

For the CDR3, the DNA is TGTGCCAGCAGCCCGACCGGGGGGGGTGGCACCGGGGAGCTGTTTTTT. Protein product: CASSPTGGGGTGELFF. The V and J genes are TRBV5-4 and TRBJ2-2; TRBD2 agrees at 8 bases. The CDR3 loop spans 16 amino acids. The trim removed 4 bases at V and 4 bases at J, leaving 9 bases unmatched. The germline V gene encodes CDR1 SGHNT and CDR2 YYREEE (reference sequence).

This chain joins TRBV15 and TRBJ2-1; D is ambiguous. The CDR3 is made up of 10 amino acids. Germline V gene sequence: CDR1 LNHNV, CDR2 YYDKDF (reference sequence). V was clipped by 7 bases and J by 7 bases, with 5 bases between them. This chain's CDR3 is CATMRNEQFF. The DNA of the CDR3 is TGTGCCACCATGAGGAATGAGCAGTTCTTC.

V gene TRBV2 combines with J gene TRBJ2-5; D unclear. The germline V and J ends were trimmed by 6 bases and 0 bases, with 17 bases remaining between them. This CDR3 region has 16 residues. CDR1 and CDR2 (germline): SNHLY, FYNNEI. The CDR3, as DNA: TGTGCCAGCAGGCCTAGTGGAGCTACGTACCAAGAGACCCAGTACTTC. Amino acid sequence: CASRPSGATYQETQYF. The full variable domain, in which reference TRBV2 and TRBJ2-5 provide the parts outside the CDR3, is EPEVTQTPSHQVTQMGQEVILRCVPISNHLYFYWYRQILGQKVEFLVSFYNNEISEKSEIFDDQFSVERPDGSNFTLKIRSTKLEDSAMYFCASRPSGATYQETQYFGPGTRLLVL.

The CDR3 region is CAWSPGGSTDTQYF. The CDR3 bases are TGTGCCTGGAGCCCTGGGGGGTCCACAGATACGCAGTATTTT. The chain couples TRBV30 to TRBJ2-3; possibly TRBD2 for D (6 bases). Trimming cost V 3 bases and J 2 bases, with 12 bases left between them. Per the germline V gene, CDR1 is GTSNPN and CDR2 is SVGIG (reference sequence). This CDR3 is built from 14 residues.

Only a few counts were recorded for this clone. The rearrangement joins TRBV19 to TRBJ1-5, with D hard to call. Trimming cost V 3 bases and J 1 base, with 7 bases left between them. This CDR3 is 14 amino acids long. The germline CDR1 and CDR2 sequences are LNHDA and SQIVND (reference sequence). In DNA, the CDR3 is TGTGCCAGTAGTATTCTATGGAGCAATCAGCCCCAGCATTTT. It specifies CASSILWSNQPQHF. Drawing the rest from reference TRBV19 and TRBJ1-5, the complete variable domain is DGGITQSPKYLFRKEGQNVTLSCEQNLNHDAMYWYRQDPGQGLRLIYYSQIVNDFQKGDIAEGYSVSREKKESFPLTVTSAQKNPTAFYLCASSILWSNQPQHFGDGTRLSIL.

The rearrangement uses TRBV2 and TRBJ2-7; 12 nucleotides agree with TRBD1. V shed 6 bases, J shed 7 bases, and the junction held 10 bases outside the gene matches. The CDR3 has 15 residues. CDR1 and CDR2 (germline): SNHLY, FYNNEI. In DNA, the CDR3 is TGTGCCAGCAGCGGGCGGGACAGGGGGCCAGAGGAGCAGTACTTC. It translates to CASSGRDRGPEEQYF.

This chain connects TRBV13 to TRBJ2-7; D may be TRBD1 (5 bases). The germline V gene has CDR1 PRHDT and CDR2 FYEKMQ (reference sequence). The CDR3 is made up of 15 amino acids. V lost 0 bases and J 7 bases, leaving 16 bases between the germline ends. CDR3: CASSLGDRALGEQYF. The DNA of the CDR3 is TGTGCCAGCAGCTTAGGAGACAGAGCGTTGGGGGAGCAGTACTTC.

The V and J genes are TRBV5-1 and TRBJ1-2; maybe TRBD1 (5 bases). CDR1 is SGHRS, CDR2 YFSETQ, per germline. There are 16 residues in the CDR3. V was pared by 0 bases and J by 6 bases, with 18 bases between. CDR3 protein: CASSLAGQGAWDGYTF. CDR3 bases: TGCGCCAGCAGCTTGGCCGGGCAGGGTGCTTGGGATGGCTACACCTTC.

The rearrangement links TRBV6-5 to TRBJ2-5; no firm D call. CDR1 is MNHEY, CDR2 SVGAGI, per germline. The ends were cut back, 0 bases at V and 4 bases at J, with 6 bases in the middle. The CDR3 runs to 13 residues. The CDR3 protein is CASSYSRSETQYF. The CDR3 region has the DNA TGTGCCAGCAGTTACTCGAGGTCAGAGACCCAGTACTTC.

Remarks on this clone: The same CDR3 arises from other DNA sequences in this sample as well. The rearrangement joins TRBV27 to TRBJ1-1, with a tentative D call TRBD1 (6 bases). Germline V CDR1 and CDR2: MNHEY, SMNVEV (reference sequence). V was trimmed by 6 bases and J by 1 base, leaving 9 bases between them. The CDR3 length is 13 residues. DNA for the CDR3: TGTGCCAGCAGCCAACAGGGGAACACTGAAGCTTTCTTT. Its protein is CASSQQGNTEAFF.

This clone came up a few times. V is TRBV5-6 and J is TRBJ2-4; 7 bases are a match to TRBD2. Trimming took 4 bases from V and 6 from J; bases not matched to a gene: 10. Germline values: CDR1 SGHDT, CDR2 YYEEEE. The CDR3 loop spans 15 amino acids. The CDR3 spells CASSPIERGGNIQYF. The CDR3 DNA follows: TGTGCCAGCAGCCCCATCGAGCGGGGAGGAAACATTCAGTACTTC.

This chain connects TRBV5-1 to TRBJ2-2, with 8 bases matching TRBD1. The CDR3 spans 18 residues. Unmatched junction bases numbered 8, after V lost 0 bases and J lost 1 base. CDR1 SGHRS and CDR2 YFSETQ come from the germline V gene. The CDR3 region has the DNA TGCGCCAGCAGCTTGGCCTTCGTCGGGACAGGGAACACCGGGGAGCTGTTTTTT. Amino acids: CASSLAFVGTGNTGELFF.

V and J are TRBV6-5 and TRBJ2-5, with TRBD1 as a possible D gene (6 bases). CDR3 size: 14 residues. The V end lost 5 bases, the J end lost 0 bases, and 10 bases lay between the germline ends. CDR1 is MNHEY and CDR2 is SVGAGI in the germline V gene. CDR3 bases: TGTGCCAGCAGTCGACAGGACCACCAAGAGACCCAGTACTTC. Translation gives CASSRQDHQETQYF.

The V gene is TRBV27, the J gene TRBJ1-1; TRBD1 agrees at 10 bases. The CDR3 has 16 residues. Trimming removed 3 bases from V and 3 bases from J; junction bases left unmatched: 7. Germline V lookup: CDR1 MNHEY, CDR2 SMNVEV (reference sequence). The CDR3 reads CASSFAGQGPDTEAFF. CDR3 sequence (DNA): TGTGCCAGCAGTTTTGCGGGACAGGGGCCCGACACTGAAGCTTTCTTT.

V is TRBV4-1 and J is TRBJ2-7; 8 bases line up with TRBD2. Looked up from germline, CDR1 is MGHRA and CDR2 is YSYEKL. The trim removed 1 base at V and 4 bases at J, leaving 6 bases unmatched. The CDR3 is made up of 15 amino acids. For the CDR3, the DNA is TGCGCCAGCAGCCAAGTGGGCGGGGGGTTTTACGAGCAGTACTTC. Its protein is CASSQVGGGFYEQYF.

The chain couples TRBV2 to TRBJ1-3; D remains ambiguous. V was trimmed by 3 bases and J by 4 bases, leaving 13 bases between them. Germline CDR1 SNHLY, CDR2 FYNNEI. The CDR3 has 15 residues. CDR3 sequence (DNA): TGTGCCAGCAGTGATCAACAACTAGGGGGAAACACCATATATTTT. It specifies CASSDQQLGGNTIYF.

This rearrangement joins TRBV11-3 to TRBJ2-1; TRBD2 agrees at 9 bases. This CDR3 has 16 residues. The germline V gene has CDR1 SGHNT and CDR2 YENEEA. Trimming took 1 base from V and 5 from J; bases not matched to a gene: 6. The CDR3: CASSLVSGGSDNEQFF. The CDR3 bases are TGTGCCAGCAGCTTAGTTAGCGGGGGATCAGACAATGAGCAGTTCTTC. Looking up the rest from reference TRBV11-3 and TRBJ2-1 gives the full variable domain: EAGVVQSPRYKIIEKKQPVAFWCNPISGHNTLYWYLQNLGQGPELLIRYENEEAVDDSQLPKDRFSAERLKGVDSTLKIQPAELGDSAVYLCASSLVSGGSDNEQFFGPGTRLTVL.